A single sample is the source of the 8 T cell receptor beta chains below, sequenced in a study of OX40 agonist ivuxolimab in advanced cancers. Libraries were made using the immunoSEQ multiplex PCR assay. The source is immuneACCESS, and TCRdb retained only in-frame sequences with V and J called. Part of the clones is not carried over; for the studies checked, unresolved V genes explain less than half of this, and the remainder is unexplained. This sample is represented by about 69,000 clones; 80% to 85% of them were singletons. The ten largest clonotypes hold 7.5% to 9% of the sample. Sequenced here: CD4+ or CD8+ T cells sorted from blood, sampled in a trial of the OX40 agonist ivuxolimab. These receptors came from an adult with an advanced solid tumor such as melanoma, head and neck, liver or kidney cancer.

The V call is TRBV28, the J call TRBJ1-4; D unclear. Germline CDR1 MDHEN, CDR2 SYDVKM. Trimming shortened V by 3 bases and J by 7 bases, and 9 bases separated the two germline ends. CDR3 length equals 13 residues. The CDR3 sequence is CASSFRGSEKLFF. In DNA, the CDR3 is TGTGCCAGCAGTTTTCGGGGTTCTGAAAAACTGTTTTTT.

The CDR3 region is CASSDRTGFSGNTIYF. CDR3 nucleotide sequence: TGCGCCAGCAGTGACCGAACGGGGTTTTCTGGAAACACCATATATTTT. The V gene is TRBV10-2, the J gene TRBJ1-3; D unresolved. The CDR3 length is 16 residues. Trimming stripped 3 bases from V and 1 base from J, with 13 bases between. The germline V gene has CDR1 WSHSY and CDR2 SAAADI.

The rearrangement uses TRBV10-3 and TRBJ1-5, with D maybe TRBD1 (6 bases). V was cut by 0 bases and J by 3 bases, with 9 bases left in between. CDR3 length: 15 residues. CDR1 is ENHRY, CDR2 SYGVKD, per germline. The CDR3 is CAISESRGNNQPQHF. In DNA form, the CDR3 reads TGTGCCATCAGTGAGTCAAGGGGGAACAATCAGCCCCAGCATTTT.

This clone was counted a single time. This rearrangement joins TRBV6-6 to TRBJ2-2; the D gene is possibly TRBD1 (5 bases). This CDR3 contains 15 residues. Trimming removed 6 bases at V and 5 bases at J, with 16 bases between. Germline CDR1 reads MNHNY; CDR2 reads SVGAGI (reference sequence). CDR3 DNA: TGTGCCAGCAGCCGCGACAGAACATCGACCGGGGAGCTGTTTTTT. Translated: CASSRDRTSTGELFF.

V is TRBV7-2 and J is TRBJ1-5; D is unresolved. Trimming pared 2 bases from V and 2 bases from J, leaving 16 bases between. Germline V gene lookup returns CDR1 SGHTA and CDR2 FQGNSA. The CDR3 spans 17 residues. The CDR3 DNA follows: TGTGCCAGCAGCTTATTTCCCCTCACAATAGGCAATCAGCCCCAGCATTTT. Translated, it gives CASSLFPLTIGNQPQHF.

V usage is TRBV5-1 and J usage is TRBJ2-1; D perhaps matches TRBD2 (5 bases). Between the trimmed V and J ends, which lost 4 bases and 6 bases, there was a span of 11 bases. In germline, CDR1 is SGHRS, CDR2 YFSETQ. CDR3 length: 13 residues. This CDR3 is CASSETRANEQFF. Here the CDR3 DNA reads TGCGCCAGCAGCGAAACTAGGGCCAATGAGCAGTTCTTC.

The rearrangement links TRBV7-3 to TRBJ1-2; D not resolved. The germline V gene encodes CDR1 SGHTA and CDR2 FQGTGA. V gave up 6 bases and J gave up 0 bases, with 8 bases separating them. The CDR3 consists of 13 residues. This CDR3 reads CASSPAANYGYTF. The CDR3 nucleotides are TGTGCCAGCAGTCCCGCGGCTAACTATGGCTACACCTTC.

This chain links TRBV19 with TRBJ2-1; no definite D call. The V and J ends lost 7 bases and 4 bases respectively, with 11 bases between them. This CDR3 is 13 amino acids long. CDR1 and CDR2 from the germline V gene are LNHDA and SQIVND (reference sequence). CDR3 DNA sequence: TGTGCCAGTACTCCCGGCGGTTACAATGAGCAGTTCTTC. This codes for CASTPGGYNEQFF.